This TCR beta chain appears in the sequencing data of a study of neoadjuvant anti-PD-1 for oral cavity cancer. Study-wide background: Around day 43, patients without progression received a fourth nivolumab dose before surgery. General study results and limits: Higher pretreatment Treg/Th17 ratios tracked higher pretreatment blood clonality.

Sequencing used immunoSEQ multiplex PCR; TCRdb keeps in-frame clones, though not all of them. The table shows 9,600 or so clones, with about three fifths occurring only once. In the case of this clone: The antigen is not known.

Time point of the sample: after neoadjuvant nivolumab, at surgical resection. The clonotype comes from a person between 40 and 79 years old with oral cavity squamous cell carcinoma. The sample in question was PBMCs, obtained after nivolumab (anti-PD-1) treatment.

The CDR3 region is CASSDWTETYEQYF. CDR3 nucleotide sequence: TGTGCCAGCAGTGACTGGACAGAAACCTACGAGCAGTACTTC. The chain carries TRBV6-1 and TRBJ2-7; weak D call: TRBD1 (6 bases). Germline V gives CDR1 MNHNS, CDR2 SASEGT. The CDR3 is 14 amino acids. V lost 3 bases and J lost 2, with 11 bases in between.